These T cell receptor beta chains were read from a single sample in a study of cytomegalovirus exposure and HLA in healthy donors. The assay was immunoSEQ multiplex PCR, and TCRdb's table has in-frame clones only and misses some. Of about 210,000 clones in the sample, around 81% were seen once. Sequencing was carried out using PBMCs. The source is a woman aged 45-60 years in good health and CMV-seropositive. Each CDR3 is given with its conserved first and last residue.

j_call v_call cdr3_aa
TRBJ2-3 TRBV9 CASSVDVLASGDTQYF
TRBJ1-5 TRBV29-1 CSVGGAYQPQHF
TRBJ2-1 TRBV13 CASSSPSGLLFDEQFF
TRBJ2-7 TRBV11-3 CASSSGGGGVYEQYF
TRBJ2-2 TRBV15 CATSRDLWLAGGQREGELFF
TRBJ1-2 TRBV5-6 CASSSVGGRADGYTF
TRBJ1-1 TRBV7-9 CASSTHSEAFF
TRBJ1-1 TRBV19 CASSNPGQGWVEAFF
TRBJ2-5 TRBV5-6 CASSLRPGVQETQYF
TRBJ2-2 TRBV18 CASSPAGNTGELFF
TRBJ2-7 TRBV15 CATSRSRTGDPYEQYF
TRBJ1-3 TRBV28 CASSSGQGRDTIYF
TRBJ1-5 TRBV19 CASSIRTGNWGGNQPQHF
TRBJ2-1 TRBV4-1 CASSHSLAGGRSEQFF
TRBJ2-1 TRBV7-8 CASSETSGGYNEQFF